This entry lists 27 T cell receptor beta chains sequenced from one sample in a study of memory CD4+ T cells and cytomegalovirus serostatus (dated by TCRdb to the late 2010s). A FACSAria II was used to sort memory CD4+ T cells, defined as single viable CD3+CD4+CD8-CD45RO+ cells. The method was the immunoSEQ multiplex PCR assay. This is the immuneACCESS table as TCRdb keeps it, with only in-frame sequences that have V and J called. A part of the clones is gone; compared with another copy, unresolved V genes explain less than half, and the rest is unexplained. The sample table lists about 56,000 clones, over 80% of them with a count of one. Of the sample, 0.4% to 0.45% falls within the top ten clones. Sequenced input: memory CD4+ T cells from blood. These receptors came from an adult in good health and CMV-seronegative.

This clone was found once. This chain uses TRBV7-3 with TRBJ2-1; 7 nucleotides line up with TRBD1. The germline gives CDR1 SGHTA, CDR2 FQGTGA. The CDR3 loop spans 17 amino acids. After removal of 1 base from V and 2 bases from J, the junction contained 8 bases not matched to a gene. CDR3 protein: CASSLNSGQGAYNEQFF. The DNA of the CDR3 is TGTGCCAGCAGCTTAAATTCCGGGCAGGGGGCCTACAATGAGCAGTTCTTC.

The chain couples TRBV6-1 to TRBJ2-1; TRBD2 aligns across 7 bases. V gave up 6 bases and J gave up 6 bases; unmatched junction bases: 5. Germline values: CDR1 MNHNS, CDR2 SASEGT. The CDR3 sequence is 13 residues long. DNA for the CDR3: TGTGCCAGCAGGGGATGGGGGGGCAATGAGCAGTTCTTC. This translates into CASRGWGGNEQFF.

The chain recombines TRBV20-1 with TRBJ2-7; D ambiguous. Germline V gene lookup returns CDR1 DFQATT and CDR2 SNEGSKA (reference sequence). With 5 bases removed from V and 4 bases from J, the gap between germline ends came to 9 bases. The CDR3 extends over 11 amino acids. This CDR3 reads CSARESYEQYF. The DNA of the CDR3 is TGCAGTGCTCGCGAGAGTTACGAGCAGTACTTC.

The chain couples TRBV4-2 to TRBJ1-5; D is unresolved. Looked up from germline, CDR1 is LGHNA and CDR2 is YNFKEQ. This CDR3 is 14 amino acids long. V was pared by 3 bases and J by 8 bases, with 14 bases between. CDR3 residues: CASSQYSRDKPQHF. For the CDR3, the DNA is TGTGCCAGCAGCCAGTATAGCAGAGATAAGCCCCAGCATTTT.

This clone was seen a handful of times. The chain recombines TRBV5-4 with TRBJ1-6, with TRBD1 identical over 10 bases. Losses at the gene ends were 0 bases for V and 10 bases for J; bases not matched to a gene: 4. Germline V gives CDR1 SGHNT, CDR2 YYREEE (reference sequence). The length of the CDR3 is 15 residues. Here the CDR3 reads CASSLGDRGVSPLHF. DNA for the CDR3: TGTGCCAGCAGCTTGGGGGACAGGGGAGTATCACCCCTCCACTTT.

The CDR3 reads CASTWNNQPQHF. CDR3 sequence (DNA): TGTGCCAGCACCTGGAACAATCAGCCCCAGCATTTT. The chain couples TRBV7-2 to TRBJ1-5; D gene uncertain. The germline V gene has CDR1 SGHTA and CDR2 FQGNSA. V was trimmed by 7 bases and J by 3 bases, leaving 7 bases between them. The CDR3 is made up of 12 amino acids.

The chain joins TRBV18 to TRBJ2-3, with 13 nucleotides matching TRBD2. This CDR3 is 16 amino acids long. V lost 3 bases to trimming and J lost 5 bases; unmatched junction nucleotides: 5. Germline loops: CDR1 KGHSH, CDR2 LQKENI. Here the CDR3 DNA reads TGTGCCAGCTCACCTACTAGCGGGGGGGCCGGAGATACGCAGTATTTT. Translating it yields CASSPTSGGAGDTQYF.

The chain carries TRBV7-6 and TRBJ1-3, with D perhaps matching TRBD1 (5 bases). The CDR3 spans 16 residues. V lost 4 bases to trimming and J lost 4 bases, with 17 bases between them. Germline values: CDR1 SGHVS, CDR2 FNYEAQ. CDR3 coding DNA: TGTGCCAGCAGCTCCTGGCAGGGAACGGGAGGAAACACCATATATTTT. Protein: CASSSWQGTGGNTIYF.

The chain has TRBV5-5 and TRBJ1-4; D call uncertain. The CDR3 spans 15 residues. Germline CDR1 and CDR2: SGHKS and YYEKEE (reference sequence). Trimming took off 0 bases at V and 2 bases at J, with 8 bases between the two ends. The CDR3 sequence is CASSLGTATNEKLFF. In DNA, the CDR3 is TGTGCCAGCAGCTTGGGGACGGCTACTAATGAAAAACTGTTTTTT.

The chain links TRBV28 to TRBJ1-4; D unresolved. The V and J ends lost 6 bases and 6 bases respectively, with 23 bases between them. CDR1 MDHEN and CDR2 SYDVKM come from the germline V gene. This CDR3 is 17 amino acids long. CDR3 in amino acids: CASRPRFGLPHYEKLFF. The CDR3 DNA sequence: TGTGCCAGCAGGCCCCGCTTCGGGCTTCCTCACTATGAAAAACTGTTTTTT.

Here the CDR3 DNA reads TGTGCCTGGGAAATGGGGATAACCTCTGGAAACACCATATATTTT. It encodes CAWEMGITSGNTIYF. This chain uses TRBV30 with TRBJ1-3, with D uncertain. In germline, CDR1 is GTSNPN, CDR2 SVGIG (reference sequence). Trimming took off 5 bases at V and 0 bases at J, with 14 bases between the two ends. The CDR3 spans 15 residues.

In its sample, this clone was seen a few times. The V and J genes are TRBV11-2 and TRBJ2-7; D gene unclear. This CDR3 has 11 amino acids. CDR1 and CDR2 from the germline V gene are SGHAT and FQNNGV. V was cut by 5 bases and J by 0 bases, with 2 bases left in between. CDR3 DNA: TGTGCCAGCAGCCCCTCCTACGAGCAGTACTTC. As protein: CASSPSYEQYF.

The chain carries TRBV6-5 and TRBJ1-2; no firm D call. Germline V gene sequence: CDR1 MNHEY, CDR2 SVGAGI. V lost 0 bases and J 4 bases, leaving 3 bases between the germline ends. The CDR3 has 12 residues. CDR3 sequence (DNA): TGTGCCAGCAGTTACTCAGGCTATGGCTACACCTTC. Residues: CASSYSGYGYTF.

V gene TRBV2 combines with J gene TRBJ2-3; 10 bases map to TRBD2. Germline V gives CDR1 SNHLY, CDR2 FYNNEI. The CDR3 extends over 15 amino acids. Unmatched junction bases numbered 8, after V lost 6 bases and J lost 5 bases. The CDR3 region is CASRTGLASGDTQYF. CDR3 sequence (DNA): TGTGCCAGCAGAACGGGACTAGCGTCGGGAGATACGCAGTATTTT.

The chain carries TRBV7-2 and TRBJ2-7, with D maybe TRBD2 (7 bases). The V and J ends lost 4 bases and 7 bases respectively, with 17 bases between them. The germline gives CDR1 SGHTA, CDR2 FQGNSA. The CDR3 is 14 amino acids. The CDR3 spells CASSSRGGGGEQYF. CDR3 nucleotides: TGTGCCAGCAGCTCCCGAGGGGGAGGGGGAGAGCAGTACTTC.

The genes are TRBV5-4 and TRBJ2-7; D ambiguous. This CDR3 comprises 14 residues. Germline CDR1 and CDR2: SGHNT and YYREEE (reference sequence). Trimming shortened V by 4 bases and J by 3 bases, and 14 bases separated the two germline ends. This CDR3 reads CASSQVDGNYEQYF. The CDR3 region has the DNA TGTGCCAGCAGCCAGGTTGACGGAAACTACGAGCAGTACTTC.

The V call is TRBV5-4, the J call TRBJ1-2, with TRBD1 matching over 8 bases. V lost 4 bases to trimming and J lost 8 bases; unmatched junction nucleotides: 7. The CDR3 length is 13 residues. CDR1 is SGHNT and CDR2 is YYREEE in the germline V gene (reference sequence). This chain's CDR3 is CASSGTGLWGYTF. DNA of the CDR3: TGTGCCAGCAGCGGGACAGGTCTATGGGGCTACACCTTC.

The chain links TRBV10-3 to TRBJ2-4, with D maybe TRBD1 (5 bases). The V end lost 4 bases, the J end lost 8 bases, and 12 bases lay between the germline ends. Germline CDR1 and CDR2: ENHRY and SYGVKD. This CDR3 contains 13 residues. The CDR3 sequence: CAISVTVKDIQYF. The CDR3 region has the DNA TGTGCCATCAGTGTGACAGTTAAGGACATTCAGTACTTC.

This chain joins TRBV9 and TRBJ1-3; possibly TRBD1 for D (6 bases). The germline V gene has CDR1 SGDLS and CDR2 YYNGEE. With 0 bases removed from V and 0 bases from J, the gap between germline ends came to 10 bases. CDR3 length: 16 residues. The DNA for the CDR3 is TGTGCCAGCAGCGTAGACATAGGGGGCTCTGGAAACACCATATATTTT. It specifies CASSVDIGGSGNTIYF.

V gene TRBV6-4 combines with J gene TRBJ1-3; D is ambiguous. This CDR3 has 11 amino acids. Germline CDR1 MRHNA, CDR2 SNTAGT. Trimming took off 10 bases at V and 0 bases at J, with 4 bases between the two ends. The CDR3 region is CATLSGNTIYF. In DNA, the CDR3 is TGTGCCACCCTCTCTGGAAACACCATATATTTT.

This clone was picked up a small number of times. This sequence joins TRBV28 and TRBJ2-5; D uncertain. The CDR3 runs to 14 residues. Trimming removed 4 bases at V and 1 base at J, with 10 bases between. Germline CDR1 reads MDHEN; CDR2 reads SYDVKM. The CDR3 DNA is TGTGCCAGCAGTTCTTGGACGACCCAAGAGACCCAGTACTTC. Its translation: CASSSWTTQETQYF.

This chain uses TRBV5-1 with TRBJ2-1, with 11 bases fitting TRBD2. Germline-derived CDR1 and CDR2 are SGHRS and YFSETQ. This CDR3 spans 15 amino acids. The J segment lost 7 bases and the V segment lost 0 bases, leaving 3 bases of the junction unmatched. CDR3 sequence (DNA): TGCGCCAGCAGCTTGGAACTAGCGGGGGAGAATGAGCAGTTCTTC. It translates to CASSLELAGENEQFF.

The CDR3 nucleotides read TGTGCCAGCAGCCCAGCCAGCGGGGAAGAGACCCAGTACTTC. This encodes CASSPASGEETQYF. V and J are TRBV7-9 and TRBJ2-5, with 7 nucleotides matching TRBD2. J gave up 3 bases and V 5 bases, and 6 bases lay outside the gene matches. This CDR3 contains 14 residues. Germline V gives CDR1 SEHNR, CDR2 FQNEAQ (reference sequence).

This clone was seen once. This sequence joins TRBV5-4 and TRBJ2-7; 10 bases agree with TRBD1. The CDR3 extends over 14 amino acids. Germline lookup yields CDR1 SGHNT and CDR2 YYREEE (reference sequence). The ends lost 4 bases at V and 2 bases at J; junction bases unmatched: 3. The CDR3 DNA sequence: TGTGCCAGCAGCGCGGGACAGGGGCCCTACGAGCAGTACTTC. This codes for CASSAGQGPYEQYF.

This chain links TRBV29-1 with TRBJ2-7, with D maybe TRBD1 (6 bases). The V gene lost 6 bases and the J gene lost 5 bases, with 14 bases spanning the gap. Germline V CDR1 and CDR2: SQVTM, ANQGSEA. CDR3 size: 12 residues. The CDR3 reads CSVVTQGNEQYF. The CDR3 bases are TGCAGCGTAGTTACACAGGGTAACGAGCAGTACTTC.

As regards this clone: At the DNA level, this CDR3 is encoded by other sequences in the same sample as well. The rearrangement links TRBV20-1 to TRBJ2-7; the D call may be TRBD1 or TRBD2 (5 bases each). The CDR3 spans 11 residues. The V and J ends lost 5 bases and 4 bases respectively, with 9 bases between them. Germline V gene lookup returns CDR1 DFQATT and CDR2 SNEGSKA (reference sequence). The CDR3 is CSAGTGYEQYF. The CDR3, as DNA: TGCAGTGCTGGGACGGGGTACGAGCAGTACTTC.

The V and J genes are TRBV5-1 and TRBJ2-5, with D perhaps TRBD2 (6 bases). This CDR3 is 15 amino acids long. The ends were cut back, 3 bases at V and 4 bases at J, with 16 bases in the middle. The germline V gene encodes CDR1 SGHRS and CDR2 YFSETQ. The CDR3 is CASSSGTGVRETQYF. Here the CDR3 DNA reads TGCGCCAGCAGCTCGGGGACTGGGGTACGAGAGACCCAGTACTTC.